The 2 T cell receptor beta chains below were found in one sample sequenced in a study of blood T cell repertoires in COVID-19. TCRdb's table, derived via immunoSEQ multiplex PCR, lists solely in-frame clones and lacks some. The sample holds some 120,000 clones, more than 75% seen once. The sequenced sample consisted of peripheral blood. These receptors originate from a woman aged 55-70 years with acute or convalescent COVID-19.

V and J are TRBV6-5 and TRBJ1-1, with D hard to call. From germline, CDR1 is MNHEY and CDR2 SVGAGI. CDR3 size: 11 residues. The V gene lost 7 bases and the J gene lost 3 bases, with 6 bases spanning the gap. DNA for the CDR3: TGTGCCAGCAATTTAGACACTGAAGCTTTCTTT. It encodes CASNLDTEAFF.

The J gene is TRBJ1-1, the V gene TRBV30; possible D gene TRBD1, 6 bases. Germline lookup yields CDR1 GTSNPN and CDR2 SVGIG (reference sequence). CDR3 length: 14 amino acids. Trimming pared 3 bases from V and 7 bases from J, leaving 18 bases between. The CDR3 loop reads CAWRSGTQGSEAFF. CDR3 sequence (DNA): TGTGCCTGGAGGTCGGGGACACAGGGAAGTGAAGCTTTCTTT.